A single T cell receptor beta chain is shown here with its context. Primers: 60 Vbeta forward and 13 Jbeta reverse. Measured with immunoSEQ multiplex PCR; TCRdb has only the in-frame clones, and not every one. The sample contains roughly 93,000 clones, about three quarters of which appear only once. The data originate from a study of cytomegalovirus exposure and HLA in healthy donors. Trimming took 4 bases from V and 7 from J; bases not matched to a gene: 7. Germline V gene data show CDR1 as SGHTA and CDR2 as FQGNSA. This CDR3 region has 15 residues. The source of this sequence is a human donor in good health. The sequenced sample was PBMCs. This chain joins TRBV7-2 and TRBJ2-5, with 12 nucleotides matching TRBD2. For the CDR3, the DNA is TGTGCCAGCAGCTCCGGGACTAGCGGGTTCGGGACCCAGTACTTC. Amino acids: CASSSGTSGFGTQYF. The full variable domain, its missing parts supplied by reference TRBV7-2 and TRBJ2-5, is GAGVSQSPSNKVTEKGKDVELRCDPISGHTALYWYRQSLGQGLEFLIYFQGNSAPDKSGLPSDRFSAERTGGSVSTLTIQRTQQEDSAVYLCASSSGTSGFGTQYFGPGTRLLVL.